This TCR beta chain was found in a study of regulatory T cells in long-lasting Graves disease. Documented time point: newly diagnosed GD, antithyroid drugs for less than 3 months. The TCR library used RNA extracted from PBMCs. CDR3-region Arm-PCR and iRepertoire HTBI primers produced the TCR beta libraries. TCRdb redid the calling of the multiplex PCR reads with MiXCR, one entry per CDR3 protein. In the table there are 350,000 to 500,000 distinct CDR3 sequences, around 15% of which are singletons. The CDR3 runs to 14 residues. Germline V CDR1 and CDR2: MNHEY, SMNVEV (reference sequence). V gave up 3 bases and J gave up 0 bases, with 9 bases separating them. The sample also formed part of further work on T cells in Graves' hyperthyroidism and ophthalmopathy.

This sample comprised peripheral blood mononuclear cells (PBMCs), obtained at new diagnosis, from a patient treated with antithyroid drugs. The genes are TRBV27 and TRBJ2-7; unclear D gene. The TCR comes from a woman aged 45-59 years with Graves disease. The CDR3 DNA reads as TGTGCCAGCAGTTTTAAAGTGAACTCCTACGAGCAGTACTTC. It is translated as CASSFKVNSYEQYF.